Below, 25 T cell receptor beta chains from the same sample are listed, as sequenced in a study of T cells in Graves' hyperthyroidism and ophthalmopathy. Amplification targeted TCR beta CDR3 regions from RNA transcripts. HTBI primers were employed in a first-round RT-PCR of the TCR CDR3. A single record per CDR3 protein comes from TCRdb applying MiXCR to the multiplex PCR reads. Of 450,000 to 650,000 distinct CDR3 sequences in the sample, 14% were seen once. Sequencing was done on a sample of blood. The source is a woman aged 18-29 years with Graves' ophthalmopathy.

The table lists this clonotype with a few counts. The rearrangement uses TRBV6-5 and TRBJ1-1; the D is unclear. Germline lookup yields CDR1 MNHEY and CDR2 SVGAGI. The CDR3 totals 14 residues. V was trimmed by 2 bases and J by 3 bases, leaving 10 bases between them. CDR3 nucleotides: TGTGCCAGCAGTTACAAAAATTCTCACACTGAAGCTTTCTTT. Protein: CASSYKNSHTEAFF.

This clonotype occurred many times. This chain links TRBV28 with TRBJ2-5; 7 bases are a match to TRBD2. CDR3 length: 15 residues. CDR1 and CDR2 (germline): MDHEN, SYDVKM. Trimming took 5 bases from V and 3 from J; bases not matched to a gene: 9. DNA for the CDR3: TGTGCCAGCAGTCCGAGCGGGGTGGGGGAAGAGACCCAGTACTTC. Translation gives CASSPSGVGEETQYF.

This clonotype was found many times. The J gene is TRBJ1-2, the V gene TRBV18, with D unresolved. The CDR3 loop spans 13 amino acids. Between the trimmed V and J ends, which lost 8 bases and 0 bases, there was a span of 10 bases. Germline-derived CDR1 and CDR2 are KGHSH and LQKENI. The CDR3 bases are TGTGCCAGCAGCCCTGAGGCTAACTATGGCTACACCTTC. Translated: CASSPEANYGYTF.

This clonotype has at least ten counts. CDR3 nucleotide sequence: TGTGCCAGCAGTTACTGGGTTAACGGGCCACTAACTGGGGCCAACGTCCTGACTTTC. Translation gives CASSYWVNGPLTGANVLTF. J is TRBJ2-6 and V is TRBV6-2 or TRBV6-3; unclear D gene. CDR1 is MNHEY, CDR2 SVGEGT, per germline. The germline V and J ends were trimmed by 1 base and 2 bases, with 18 bases remaining between them. This CDR3 is 19 amino acids long.

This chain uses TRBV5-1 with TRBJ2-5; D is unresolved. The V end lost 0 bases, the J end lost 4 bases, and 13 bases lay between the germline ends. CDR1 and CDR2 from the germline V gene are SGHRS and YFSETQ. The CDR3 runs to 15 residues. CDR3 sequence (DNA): TGCGCCAGCAGCTTGGGCAGCAAGGTCGGAGAGACCCAGTACTTC. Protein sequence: CASSLGSKVGETQYF.

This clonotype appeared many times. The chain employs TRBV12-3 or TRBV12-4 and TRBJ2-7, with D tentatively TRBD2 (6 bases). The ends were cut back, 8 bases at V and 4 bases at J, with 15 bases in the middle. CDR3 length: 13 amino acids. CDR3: CASAPPGGYEQYF. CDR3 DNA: TGTGCCAGCGCCCCTCCCGGGGGATACGAGCAGTACTTC.

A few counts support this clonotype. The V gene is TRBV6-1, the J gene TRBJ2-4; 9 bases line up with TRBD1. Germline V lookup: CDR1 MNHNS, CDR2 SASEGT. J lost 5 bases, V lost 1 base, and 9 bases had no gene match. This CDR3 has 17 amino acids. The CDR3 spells CASSEGTGVGAQNIQYF. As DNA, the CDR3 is TGTGCCAGCAGTGAAGGGACAGGGGTTGGGGCCCAAAACATTCAGTACTTC.

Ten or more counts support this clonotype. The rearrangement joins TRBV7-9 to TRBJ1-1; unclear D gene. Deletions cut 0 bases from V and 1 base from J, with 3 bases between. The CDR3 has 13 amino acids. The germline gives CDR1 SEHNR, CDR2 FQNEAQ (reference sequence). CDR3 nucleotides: TGTGCCAGCAGCTTAGCTCAGAACACTGAAGCTTTCTTT. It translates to CASSLAQNTEAFF.

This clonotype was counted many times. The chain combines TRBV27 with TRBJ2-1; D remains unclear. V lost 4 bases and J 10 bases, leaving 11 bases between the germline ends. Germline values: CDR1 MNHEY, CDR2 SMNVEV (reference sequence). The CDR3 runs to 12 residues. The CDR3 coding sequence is TGTGCCAGCAGTTCCCCGTACAGAGAGCAGTTCTTC. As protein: CASSSPYREQFF.

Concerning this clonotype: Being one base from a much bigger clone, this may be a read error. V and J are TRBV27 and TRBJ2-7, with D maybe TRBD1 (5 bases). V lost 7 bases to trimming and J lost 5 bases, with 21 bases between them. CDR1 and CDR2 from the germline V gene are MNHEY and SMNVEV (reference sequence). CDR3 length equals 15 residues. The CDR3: CASTPKGERTHEQYF. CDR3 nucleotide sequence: TGTGCCAGCACCCCGAAGGGCGAGAGGACACACGAGCAGTACTTC.

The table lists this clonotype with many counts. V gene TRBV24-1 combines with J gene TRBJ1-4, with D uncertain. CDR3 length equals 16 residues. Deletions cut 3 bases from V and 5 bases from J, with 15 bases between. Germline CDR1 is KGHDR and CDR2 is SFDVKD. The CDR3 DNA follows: TGTGCCACCAGTGATCCGCGTGGGGATGGGAATGAAAAACTGTTTTTT. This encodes CATSDPRGDGNEKLFF.

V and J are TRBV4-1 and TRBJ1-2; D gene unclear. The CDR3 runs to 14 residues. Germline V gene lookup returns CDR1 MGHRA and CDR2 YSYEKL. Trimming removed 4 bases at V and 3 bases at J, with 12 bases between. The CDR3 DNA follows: TGCGCCAGCAGCCCCCTCGGGTTGGACTATGGCTACACCTTC. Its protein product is CASSPLGLDYGYTF.

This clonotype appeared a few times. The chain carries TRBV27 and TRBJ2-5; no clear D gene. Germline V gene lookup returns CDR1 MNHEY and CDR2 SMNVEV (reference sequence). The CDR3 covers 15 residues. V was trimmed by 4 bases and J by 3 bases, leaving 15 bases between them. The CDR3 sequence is CASSSLPRSEETQYF. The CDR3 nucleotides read TGTGCCAGCAGTTCCCTCCCCCGCTCAGAAGAGACCCAGTACTTC.

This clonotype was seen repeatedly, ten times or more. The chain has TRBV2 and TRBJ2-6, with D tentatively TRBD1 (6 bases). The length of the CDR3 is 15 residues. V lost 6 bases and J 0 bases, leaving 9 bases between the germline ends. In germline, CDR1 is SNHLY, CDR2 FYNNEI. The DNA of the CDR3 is TGTGCCAGCAGCGAGGGGGACTCTGGGGCCAACGTCCTGACTTTC. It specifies CASSEGDSGANVLTF.

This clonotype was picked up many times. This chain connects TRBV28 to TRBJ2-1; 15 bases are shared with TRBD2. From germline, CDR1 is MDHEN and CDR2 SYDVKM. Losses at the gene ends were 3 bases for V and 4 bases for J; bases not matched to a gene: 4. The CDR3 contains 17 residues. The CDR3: CASSFGTSGRLYNEQFF. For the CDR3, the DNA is TGTGCCAGCAGTTTTGGGACTAGCGGGAGGCTTTACAATGAGCAGTTCTTC.

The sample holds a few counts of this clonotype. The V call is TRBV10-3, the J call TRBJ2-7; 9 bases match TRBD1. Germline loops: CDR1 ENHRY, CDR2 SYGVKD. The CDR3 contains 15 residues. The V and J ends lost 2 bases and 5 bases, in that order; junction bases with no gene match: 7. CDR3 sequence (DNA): TGTGCCATCAGTGAGGGCAGGGACAGGGACAACGAGCAGTACTTC. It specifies CAISEGRDRDNEQYF.

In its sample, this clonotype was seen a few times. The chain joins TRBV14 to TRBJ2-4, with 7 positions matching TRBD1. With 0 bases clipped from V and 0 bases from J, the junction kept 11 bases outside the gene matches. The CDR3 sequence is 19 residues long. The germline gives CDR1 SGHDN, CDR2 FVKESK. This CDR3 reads CASSQDPEGQTLAKNIQYF. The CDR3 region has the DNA TGTGCCAGCAGCCAAGATCCCGAGGGACAGACCCTAGCCAAAAACATTCAGTACTTC.

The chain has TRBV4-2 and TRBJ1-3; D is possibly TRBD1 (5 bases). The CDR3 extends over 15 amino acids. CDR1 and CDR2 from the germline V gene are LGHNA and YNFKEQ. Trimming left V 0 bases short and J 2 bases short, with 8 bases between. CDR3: CASSQDRGAGNTIYF. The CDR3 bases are TGTGCCAGCAGCCAAGATCGGGGGGCTGGAAACACCATATATTTT.

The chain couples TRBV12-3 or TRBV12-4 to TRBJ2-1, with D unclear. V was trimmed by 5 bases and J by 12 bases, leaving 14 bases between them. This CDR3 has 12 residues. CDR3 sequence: CASSQGWVRQFF. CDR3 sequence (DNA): TGTGCCAGCAGTCAAGGGTGGGTTAGGCAGTTCTTC.

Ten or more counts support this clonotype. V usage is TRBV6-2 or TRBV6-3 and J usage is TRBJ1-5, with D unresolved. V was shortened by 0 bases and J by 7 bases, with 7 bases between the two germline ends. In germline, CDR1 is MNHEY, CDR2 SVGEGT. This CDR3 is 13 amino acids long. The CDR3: CASSYSGKQPQHF. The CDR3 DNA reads TGTGCCAGCAGTTACTCAGGGAAACAGCCCCAGCATTTT.

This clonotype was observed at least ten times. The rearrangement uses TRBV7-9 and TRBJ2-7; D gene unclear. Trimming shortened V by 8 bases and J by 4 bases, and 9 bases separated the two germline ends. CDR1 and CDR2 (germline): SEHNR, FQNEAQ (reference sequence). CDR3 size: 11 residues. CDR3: CASRIGYEQYF. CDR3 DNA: TGTGCCAGCCGGATCGGGTACGAGCAGTACTTC.

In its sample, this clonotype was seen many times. CDR3 nucleotide sequence: TGTGCCAGCAGTTTAGACGTCCAGGGGCCCATATATTTT. This sequence encodes CASSLDVQGPIYF. This rearrangement joins TRBV28 to TRBJ1-3, with a tentative D call TRBD1 (6 bases). Germline V CDR1 and CDR2: MDHEN, SYDVKM. The length of the CDR3 is 13 residues. Between the trimmed V and J ends, which lost 2 bases and 11 bases, there was a span of 13 bases.

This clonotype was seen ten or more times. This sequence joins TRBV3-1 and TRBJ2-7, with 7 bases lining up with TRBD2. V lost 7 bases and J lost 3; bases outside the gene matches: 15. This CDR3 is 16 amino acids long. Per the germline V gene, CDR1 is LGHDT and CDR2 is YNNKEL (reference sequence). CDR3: CASTPSRETGGYEQYF. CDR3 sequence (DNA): TGTGCCAGCACCCCCAGCCGGGAAACGGGAGGCTACGAGCAGTACTTC.

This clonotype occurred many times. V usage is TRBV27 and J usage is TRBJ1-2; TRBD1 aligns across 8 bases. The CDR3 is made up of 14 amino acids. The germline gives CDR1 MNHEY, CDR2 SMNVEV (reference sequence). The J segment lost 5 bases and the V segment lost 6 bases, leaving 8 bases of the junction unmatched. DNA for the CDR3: TGTGCCAGCAGATTTAGGACAGGGACATATGGCTACACCTTC. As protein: CASRFRTGTYGYTF.

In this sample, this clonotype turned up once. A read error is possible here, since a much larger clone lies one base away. The CDR3 reads CASSSFGSYQETQYF. The CDR3 DNA reads as TGTGCCAGCAGTTCATTTGGAAGTTATCAAGAGACCCAGTACTTC. V and J are TRBV27 and TRBJ2-5; D not certain. This CDR3 spans 15 amino acids. The germline V and J ends were trimmed by 4 bases and 2 bases, with 14 bases remaining between them. The V gene's germline CDR1 is MNHEY and CDR2 SMNVEV (reference sequence).